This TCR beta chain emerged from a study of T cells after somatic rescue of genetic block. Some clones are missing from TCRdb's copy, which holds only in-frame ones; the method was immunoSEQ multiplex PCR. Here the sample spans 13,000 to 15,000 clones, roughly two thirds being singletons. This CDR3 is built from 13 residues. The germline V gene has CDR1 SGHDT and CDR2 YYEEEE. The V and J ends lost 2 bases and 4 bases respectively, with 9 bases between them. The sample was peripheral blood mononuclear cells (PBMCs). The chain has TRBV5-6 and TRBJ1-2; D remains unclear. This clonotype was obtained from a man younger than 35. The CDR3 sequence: CASSLGRTYGYTF. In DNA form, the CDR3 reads TGTGCCAGCAGCTTAGGACGGACCTATGGCTACACCTTC. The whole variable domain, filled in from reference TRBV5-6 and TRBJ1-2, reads DAGVTQSPTHLIKTRGQQVTLRCSPKSGHDTVSWYQQALGQGPQFIFQYYEEEERQRGNFPDRFSGHQFPNYSSELNVNALLLGDSALYLCASSLGRTYGYTFGSGTRLTVV.